The following is a TCR beta chain sequence with its context. This clone was seen at least ten times. The target of this receptor is not known. Base qualities were left out, and no much larger clone turns up one base away. This record belongs to a study of T cells after posttransplantation cyclophosphamide (dated by TCRdb to about 2016). Some background on the complete study: The study tracked T cell repertoire reconstitution by TRB sequencing after myeloablative bone marrow transplantation using posttransplantation cyclophosphamide as GVHD prophylaxis. Public TRB sequences were compared against a database of over 3,000 sequences linked to responses to pathogens, tumor antigens, self-antigens and alloantigens. Blood from all 35 or so PTCy patients with 1-year posttransplant specimens was subjected to TRB sequencing. Samples from approximately 37 PTCy-treated patients, along with samples from 15 to 20 of their related bone marrow donors, underwent antigen receptor sequencing. TRA and TRB clonality were tightly correlated in about 10 samples, so subsequent TCR analyses focused on TRB only. In 3 patients, up to about 3 additional blood samples taken between 2 and 5.2 years after transplant also underwent TRB sequencing, as did pretransplant blood from 4 patients. What the work shows at the level of the full study, not this receptor alone: Across about 40 patients, TRB clonality was highly associated with recipient CMV seropositivity and CMV reactivation, and PTCy diversity was similar to diversity in CNI/methotrexate controls. Donor-recipient similarity was low at 1-2 months but increased during the first year, and donor CD8+ memory clones often dominated later blood repertoires. The TRB repertoires of T cells infiltrating skin or GI tract showed only limited overlap with the TRB repertoires of T cells in blood.

On the day of marrow donation, related bone marrow donors gave peripheral blood samples. Peripheral blood and bone marrow mononuclear cells were isolated by Ficoll-Hypaque density centrifugation and were cryopreserved. Genomic DNA was used for TRB sequencing, which was performed with the immunoSEQ assay at survey resolution or with the hsTCRB kit. The paper's processing steps were these. The immunoSEQ software handled initial read processing, and the LymphoSeq R package was used for repertoire analyses. Clonality was computed as 1 minus normalized Shannon entropy; Gini coefficient was also calculated for each TRB dataset. Phenotypes of unsorted samples were inferred by mapping TRB sequences from sorted subsets of the recipient or donor onto unsorted samples of the same recipient. Imported from immuneACCESS, the table was reduced by TCRdb to in-frame sequences with V and J called. These copies leave out some clones; in studies compared against another copy, an unresolved V gene accounts for under half, and the cause of the remainder is not known. From that table come the V and J calls and clone size; the DNA was used to work out D and trimming. The table puts 20,000 to 25,000 clones in this sample, none counted just once. Around 4% of the sample lies in the top ten.

CDR1 and CDR2 (SGHRS, YFSETQ) derive from the germline V gene. The CDR3 numbers 16 residues from cysteine through phenylalanine. The DNA shown is the 48-base CDR3, in frame from base 1. Trimming at the junction amounts to 4 bases on V and 1 base on J, and the germline ends lie 16 bases apart. Specimen: PBMCs. This clonotype was obtained from a woman between 45 and 60 years old in good health, CMV-negative, and a related stem cell transplant donor. The chain is made from TRBV5-1 and TRBJ2-3, with the D segment identity uncertain. The CDR3 here reads CASSVGPKARTDTQYF. The DNA sequence is TGCGCCAGCAGCGTTGGGCCCAAAGCCCGCACAGATACGCAGTATTTT.